This T cell receptor (beta chain) was profiled in a study of cytomegalovirus exposure and HLA in healthy donors (dated by TCRdb to between 2016 and 2019). For the wider study: In an earlier analysis of approximately 500 of the donors, around 290 Gb of sequence data and approximately 100 million unique TCR beta sequences from about 179 million T cells were reported. An early release covering roughly 640 HLA-typed donors comprised about 290 gigabases of sequencing data and around 86 million unique TCR sequences. The genetic ancestry cluster associated with self-reported Caucasian donors included approximately 85% of the roughly 400 genotyped donors. The study aimed to test whether signatures of past pathogen exposure could be identified by cataloging public T cell receptors. The T cell repertoires of under 700 subjects were profiled by immunosequencing and related to cytomegalovirus serostatus. In addition to the first cohort of 666 subjects, a separate validation cohort of 100 to 150 different subjects was used. To predict cytomegalovirus infection status, the study combined high-throughput TCR immunosequencing, statistical association of individual TCRs with disease status, and machine learning. A later analysis re-analyzed previously published TCR beta repertoires from 650 to 800 donors and added high-resolution HLA genotyping to study TCR occurrence patterns. Rather than drawing on any new phenotypic data, the later analysis identified candidate immune exposures from TCR beta sequences and the way those sequences occurred across donors. In an earlier analysis of roughly 540 of the donors, high-throughput TCR beta sequencing was used to judge whether each TCR beta V gene segment behaved as functional or pseudogenic. Alongside the repertoire data, information on donor age, sex, ethnicity and CMV serostatus was compiled. A later genetic analysis took genome-wide SNP genotypes for about 55% of the 666 donors and used that subset as a discovery cohort. All discovery cohort repertoires had been generated on a single sequencing platform. Class I and class II HLA loci were covered by the typing at four-digit resolution. The number of typed donors differed by locus: roughly 629-640 for A, B, C, DRB1 and DQB1; some 500 for DQA1; some 590 for DPA1; and around 450 for DPB1. A handful of DR-DQ haplotypes were handled as single units for association and clustering because linkage in the cohort was strong. Across about 370 genotyped donors of the cohort, an average of approximately 240,000 unique TCR beta nucleotide sequences per donor were sequenced, and approximately 17% of those sequences were non-productive. Here is what the overall study found, with its caveats: Because HLA typing was unavailable for some donors at each locus, only the typed subset was used in association tests. Correlated functional status among segregating V segments might reflect linkage disequilibrium, but an unknown experimental factor could not be ruled out. A later analysis found that HLA-associated TCR beta chains were more clonally expanded and had lower generation probabilities than equally common non-associated chains. According to the authors, the approach could potentially be generalized to other disease states and immunological phenotypes. A cluster of highly shared sequence variants was judged likely to be a technical artifact of the sequencing pipeline. For the cohort, immune exposure information was limited to CMV serostatus. A further reported finding was that TCR beta sequences accurately predicted the HLA-A and HLA-B alleles for most subjects in the first cohort. This cohort had only TCR beta chains sequenced, and the lack of alpha or paired-chain data limited which features could be detected. In a later analysis, about 16,000 TCR beta sequences were associated with specific HLA alleles at a false discovery rate of 0.05. The study listed 150 to 200 TCR beta chains as associated with cytomegalovirus. A later genetic analysis reported fewer N-insertions in productive TCRs among donors in an Asian-associated ancestry cluster than the roughly 640-donor mean. The classifier was reported to diagnose cytomegalovirus status with high specificity and sensitivity in both the original cohort and the validation cohort. In vitro tests confirmed that three of the cytomegalovirus-associated TCR beta chains recognize cytomegalovirus antigens. Sequencing depth was assumed to be roughly uniform across donors in the presence/absence analyses, though that assumption may not hold. Most CMV-associated TCR beta chains appeared to be HLA-restricted in a later analysis, and the HLA associations seemed to be driven largely by CMV exposure. An earlier analysis of around 500 of the donors showed that most TCR beta V segments appeared in productive rearrangements either about 87% or about 30% of the time, which broadly matched IMGT annotations. When HLA alleles, especially DR and DQ, strongly co-occurred, attributing TCR associations to individual alleles was difficult. An association between a missense DCLRE1C variant and V-gene and J-gene trimming of TCR beta chains was found in a later genetic analysis and replicated in an independent cohort. The 87-base-pair reads could not distinguish some IMGT-functional V segments, including TRBV6-2 and TRBV6-3, so those segments were excluded. In a later analysis, several top co-occurrence clusters were reported to appear linked to parvovirus B19, influenza, CMV and Epstein-Barr virus. In a later analysis, the rate of TCR association differed among HLA loci, with DRB1 alleles having the most associated TCRs and HLA-C alleles having the fewest. About 15 rarely observed V segments, including chromosome 9 orphons, were excluded from the earlier analysis of just under 600 of the donors because counts were too low. Most TCR sequences were observed very rarely across donors, whereas some public TCRs were present in many individuals.

For CDR1 and CDR2, the germline V gene lists SGHTA and FQGNSA. The CDR3, cysteine through phenylalanine, is 16 amino acids long. Just CDR3 DNA is preserved here, 48 bases in frame from base 1. Relative to germline, V is missing 4 bases and J is missing 1 base, with 9 bases of the junction outside any gene match. In total, around 600 healthy bone marrow donors made up the cohort. At the time of sampling, every cohort member was nominally healthy, though immune exposures that went unrecorded were likely present. The donor tested CMV seronegative, placing the donor among the 350 to 400 seronegative members of the cohort. Every donor gave a peripheral blood sample, and the peripheral blood mononuclear cells from that sample were used for TCR beta sequencing. Genomic DNA was extracted from the blood cell samples with the Qiagen DNeasy Blood Extraction Kit. Libraries were constructed by the immunoSEQ multiplex PCR assay. The multiplex PCR relied on a mix of 60 forward primers for TCR Vbeta segments and 13 reverse primers for TCR Jbeta segments. The CDR3 region of rearranged TCR beta genes was amplified from genomic DNA with a multiplex PCR assay. On the Illumina HiSeq System, the amplified TCR beta libraries were sequenced as 87-base-pair reads. In the source study's methods: A later analysis tallied some 79 million unique TCR beta chains across the 650 to 750 repertoires, and about 10 million of those chains were shared by two or more donors. A nearest-neighbor algorithm error-corrected the raw reads and collapsed the reads into unique sequences, merging closely related sequences to remove PCR and sequencing errors. CDR3 sequences were aligned to IMGT reference sequences to assign V, D and J gene segments. For a sequence to be retained, at least a six-nucleotide match to both a V gene segment and a J gene segment was required. A rearrangement counted as productive if the CDR3 had no stop codons and remained in frame with V and J, and every other rearrangement counted as non-productive. CDR3 was defined according to IMGT convention as the region running from the second conserved V-encoded cysteine to the conserved J-encoded phenylalanine. The earlier analysis of some 550 of the donors excluded any sequence lacking an unambiguous match to a single V gene segment. An earlier analysis of about 590 of the donors classified V segments as functional when productive rearrangements were above 56.7% and as segregating when the standard deviation between donors was above 5%. To diagnose cytomegalovirus status from the catalog of TCR beta chain sequences, a statistical classification framework was built. A later analysis assigned V and J genes by comparing TCR nucleotide sequences with IMGT/GENE-DB human TR gene sequences. The TCRdist pipeline was used in a later analysis to assign CDR3 sequences and most-parsimonious VDJ recombination scenarios. A later analysis defined each TCR beta chain by its CDR3 amino acid sequence plus V-gene family, and excluded reads lacking a unique V-gene family. To address suspected cross-contamination and a sequencing artifact, a later analysis removed around 590 highly shared, low-generation-probability nucleotide sequences. A later analysis calculated a clonal expansion index for each public chain from normalized within-repertoire ranks of inferred template counts. In a later analysis, generation probabilities were computed using a VDJ recombination model fitted to out-of-frame rearrangements, and the results were checked against IGoR. A later analysis scored TCR-TCR, TCR-HLA and TCR-CMV co-occurrence with hypergeometric tests, applying a repertoire-size bias correction to TCR pairs. A later analysis estimated false discovery rates by permuting HLA or CMV assignments 20 times. In a later analysis, co-occurring TCRs were grouped with DBSCAN, and TCRdist sequence similarity was added when clustering was performed within HLA-allele-positive subsets. Repertoires with fewer than 30,000 or more than 120,000 public chains were left out of co-occurrence clustering, as were a few repertoires with anomalous nucleotide sharing. TCRdb stores this immuneACCESS table with in-frame sequences only. Part of the clones is absent; in the studies checked, under half of the shortfall reflects unresolved V genes, and no reason is known for the rest. V, J and clone size derive from that table, while D and trimming were established from the DNA sequence. For this sample there are approximately 100,000 clones; 70% to 80% appear just once. 2.5% to 3.5% of the sample is taken by the ten largest.

Note on this clone: Its antigen is still unknown. Per-nucleotide qualities are absent, and no much larger clonotype sits a single base away.

This clonotype originated in a female donor in good health and CMV-seronegative. In this chain, TRBV7-2 is recombined with TRBJ1-2, with TRBD1 matching 7 junction bases. The sequencing input was PBMCs. The CDR3: CASSSSRAGGNYGYTF. The base sequence is TGTGCCAGCAGCTCTTCACGGGCAGGGGGTAACTATGGCTACACCTTC.